This TCR beta chain comes out of a study of neurological immune-mediated disorders. cDNA synthesis was performed by 5'RACE with 10-nucleotide random UMIs. Each sequencing run yielded over 180 million TCR-beta sequences from 15-18 subjects. TCRdb re-derived calls from the 5' RACE reads in MiXCR, one entry per CDR3 protein. The table lists approximately 30,000 distinct CDR3 sequences, under 25% of them singletons. Many counts were recorded for this clonotype. As yet, its antigen is unknown. Study observations and caveats: No sharing of CDR3 amino acid sequences was observed among expanded clones across subjects, suggesting private repertoires in all groups.

V dropped 3 bases and J dropped 0; count of bases not matched to a gene: 5. The CDR3 covers 15 residues. The V gene's germline CDR1 is MNHEY and CDR2 SMNVEV (reference sequence). This TCR was recovered from a woman aged 55 to 70 in good health. The sample comprised PBMCs. J is TRBJ2-7 and V is TRBV27; TRBD2 matches at 7 bases. CDR3: CASSFSGPRSYEQYF. In DNA, the CDR3 is TGTGCCAGCAGTTTTAGCGGGCCCCGCTCCTACGAGCAGTACTTC.